This T cell receptor beta chain was identified in a study of graft-versus-host responses after intestinal transplantation. Deletions cut 4 bases from V and 10 bases from J, with 19 bases between. The CDR3 loop spans 14 amino acids. Per germline, CDR1 LNHNV and CDR2 YYDKDF (reference sequence). Intraepithelial and lamina propria lymphocytes were isolated from graft specimens. To note about this clone: Its specificity is unknown.

Study findings and constraints: Early HvG declines after transplant were associated with peak circulating GvH clone levels.

Only in-frame clones appear in the TCRdb table, and some are missing; sequencing was by immunoSEQ multiplex PCR. The sample gives around 15,000 clones, around two thirds of which show up once; around 3.5% is in the top ten. The TCR originated in a human patient who received an intestinal transplant, so some T cells may come from the graft donor. This chain joins TRBV15 and TRBJ1-2; D is unresolved. The sequencing used ileum tissue, collected 14 days after transplant. The CDR3 DNA follows: TGTGCCACCAGCAAAGCATACATGGCGGTCGACTACACCTTC. This encodes CATSKAYMAVDYTF.